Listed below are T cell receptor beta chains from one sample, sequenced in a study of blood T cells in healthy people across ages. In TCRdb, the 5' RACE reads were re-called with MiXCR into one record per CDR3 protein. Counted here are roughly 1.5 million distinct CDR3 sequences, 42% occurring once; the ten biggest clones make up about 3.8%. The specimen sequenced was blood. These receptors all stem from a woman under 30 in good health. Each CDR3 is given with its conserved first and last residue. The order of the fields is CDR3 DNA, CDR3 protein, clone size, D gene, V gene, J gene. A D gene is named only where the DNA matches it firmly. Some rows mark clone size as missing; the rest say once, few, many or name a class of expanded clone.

DNA: TGCAGCGTTGGAGGGGGGTGGGGAATGAACACTGAAGCTTTCTTT
CDR3: CSVGGGWGMNTEAFF
size: many
D: NA
V: TRBV29-1
J: TRBJ1-1

DNA: TGTGCCAGCAGCATCGCTAGCGGTCGGAGGCTCTGCCTCCGGCTCTCTCACAATGAGCAGTTCTTC
CDR3: CASSIASGRRLCLRLSHNEQFF
size: NA
D: NA
V: TRBV21-1
J: TRBJ2-1

DNA: TGTGCCAGCAGCGTAGGAGTATCGGGCACTGAAGCTTTCTTT
CDR3: CASSVGVSGTEAFF
size: NA
D: NA
V: TRBV9
J: TRBJ1-1

DNA: TGCGTCAGCAGCCAACGTGGGACGTTTAACTATGGCTACACCTTC
CDR3: CVSSQRGTFNYGYTF
size: NA
D: NA
V: TRBV4-3
J: TRBJ1-2

DNA: TGTGCCAGCAGTACCTTAGCAGGGGGCCAGGGCTACACCTTC
CDR3: CASSTLAGGQGYTF
size: NA
D: TRBD1
V: TRBV2
J: TRBJ1-2

DNA: TGCAGTGCCTTGGTCCTCTATGGCTACACCTTC
CDR3: CSALVLYGYTF
size: few
D: NA
V: TRBV20-1
J: TRBJ1-2

DNA: TGTGCCAGCAGCTTGGCAGGGAACTACTACGAGCAGTACTTC
CDR3: CASSLAGNYYEQYF
size: NA
D: NA
V: TRBV5-5
J: TRBJ2-7

DNA: TGTGCCACCAGCAGACAGGGGTGGGAGCTGTTTTTT
CDR3: CATSRQGWELFF
size: once
D: NA
V: TRBV15
J: TRBJ2-2

DNA: TGTGCCAGCAGCTTATCGATAGGGGGGGGGCAGGATGAGCAGTTCTTC
CDR3: CASSLSIGGGQDEQFF
size: once
D: NA
V: TRBV7-9
J: TRBJ2-1

DNA: TGTGCCAGCAGCCAAGCGCCCGGGACACTATACAATGAGCAGTACTTC
CDR3: CASSQAPGTLYNEQYF
size: NA
D: NA
V: TRBV3-1
J: TRBJ2-7

DNA: TGCGCCAGCAGCCAAGATCTGGGTCAGGGGGGAGGCGAGCAGTACTTC
CDR3: CASSQDLGQGGGEQYF
size: NA
D: NA
V: TRBV4-3
J: TRBJ2-7

DNA: TGTGCCAGCAGCTTAGACACCCCCGGGGTCGGGGAGCTGTTTTTT
CDR3: CASSLDTPGVGELFF
size: few
D: NA
V: TRBV7-6
J: TRBJ2-2

DNA: TGTGCCAGCAGTCAAAAGGGAGGGAGTCCCACCGGGGAGCTGTTTTTT
CDR3: CASSQKGGSPTGELFF
size: few
D: TRBD2
V: TRBV6-2/TRBV6-3
J: TRBJ2-2

DNA: TGTGCCAGCAGTGCGGGACAGGGGGCTAATGAAAAACTGTTTTTT
CDR3: CASSAGQGANEKLFF
size: few
D: TRBD1
V: TRBV6-4
J: TRBJ1-4

DNA: TGCAGTGCCACGGAGGGTGTGAACTATGGCTACACCTTC
CDR3: CSATEGVNYGYTF
size: NA
D: NA
V: TRBV20-1
J: TRBJ1-2

DNA: TGCAGCGTTTTCGTGCAGGCGTCCAAAAACATTCAGTACTTC
CDR3: CSVFVQASKNIQYF
size: NA
D: NA
V: TRBV29-1
J: TRBJ2-4

DNA: TGTGCCAGTGCCCAGACCTCAAACCCCCACGAGCAGTACTTC
CDR3: CASAQTSNPHEQYF
size: few
D: NA
V: TRBV9
J: TRBJ2-7

DNA: TGCAGTGCTAGGGCCGCTAGCGGAGGGACGGCAGATACGCAGTATTTT
CDR3: CSARAASGGTADTQYF
size: few
D: TRBD2
V: TRBV20-1
J: TRBJ2-3

DNA: TGCGCCAGCAGCTTGGCCAGCGGGGGCTCCTACAATGAGCAGTACTTC
CDR3: CASSLASGGSYNEQYF
size: NA
D: TRBD2
V: TRBV5-1
J: TRBJ2-7

DNA: TGTGCCAACAGTGAATTGGGACAGGGAATGGCTGAAGCTTTCTTT
CDR3: CANSELGQGMAEAFF
size: NA
D: TRBD1
V: TRBV2
J: TRBJ1-1

DNA: TGTGCCAGCAGCGTAGTAGGGTGGGGGGGGGCTCAGAGGAACACTGAAGCTTTCTTT
CDR3: CASSVVGWGGAQRNTEAFF
size: NA
D: NA
V: TRBV9
J: TRBJ1-1

DNA: TGTGCCAGCAGCTCTTCGGCCGTTAGGCGAGAGACCCAGTACTTC
CDR3: CASSSSAVRRETQYF
size: few
D: NA
V: TRBV6-2/TRBV6-3
J: TRBJ2-5

DNA: TGTGCCAGCAGCCATTTGGGACAGGGGGCCCCTAGCGGGAGCGGGAATGAGCAGTTCTTC
CDR3: CASSHLGQGAPSGSGNEQFF
size: few
D: TRBD1
V: TRBV7-2
J: TRBJ2-1

DNA: TGCGCCAGCAGCCAAGAAGGCGAACTAGCGGTTACAGATACGCAGTATTTT
CDR3: CASSQEGELAVTDTQYF
size: NA
D: TRBD2
V: TRBV4-3
J: TRBJ2-3

DNA: TGTGCCTGCAGCTTGGGGACAGGGTATAATTCACCCCTCCACTTT
CDR3: CACSLGTGYNSPLHF
size: once
D: TRBD1
V: TRBV7-9
J: TRBJ1-6

DNA: TGTGCCAGCAGACAGGGTCACACTGAAGCTTTCTTT
CDR3: CASRQGHTEAFF
size: NA
D: NA
V: TRBV3-1
J: TRBJ1-1

DNA: TGTGCCAGCAGTTACTCGAGCCTGCCCAATGAGCAGTTCTTC
CDR3: CASSYSSLPNEQFF
size: NA
D: NA
V: TRBV6-2/TRBV6-3
J: TRBJ2-1

DNA: TGTGCCAGCCAGACAGACATGAACACTGAAGCTTTCTTT
CDR3: CASQTDMNTEAFF
size: NA
D: NA
V: TRBV2
J: TRBJ1-1

DNA: TGTGCCAGCCTCCCCGGCAGTACTAGCACAGATACGCAGTATTTT
CDR3: CASLPGSTSTDTQYF
size: few
D: NA
V: TRBV7-9
J: TRBJ2-3

DNA: TGTGCCAGCAGTTTCTCACAGGGGTTCCCCAACTACAACTATGGCTACACCTTC
CDR3: CASSFSQGFPNYNYGYTF
size: NA
D: TRBD1
V: TRBV28
J: TRBJ1-2

DNA: TGTGCCACCAGTGATACCGGGACTAGCGGAACAGATACGCAGTATTTT
CDR3: CATSDTGTSGTDTQYF
size: NA
D: TRBD2
V: TRBV24-1
J: TRBJ2-3

DNA: TGCGCCAGCAGCCAAGCGTGGGGGTTGAACACTGAAGCTTTCTTT
CDR3: CASSQAWGLNTEAFF
size: few
D: NA
V: TRBV4-1
J: TRBJ1-1

DNA: TGTGCCAGCAGCTCGGACGCCCCTTTCACTGAAGCTTTCTTT
CDR3: CASSSDAPFTEAFF
size: NA
D: NA
V: TRBV11-2
J: TRBJ1-1

DNA: TGTGCCAGCGACACGGTCTATCAGCCCCAGCATTTT
CDR3: CASDTVYQPQHF
size: NA
D: NA
V: TRBV19
J: TRBJ1-5

DNA: TGCGCCAGCAGCTCCGGACAGGGGTCCTACAATGAGCAGTTCTTC
CDR3: CASSSGQGSYNEQFF
size: many
D: TRBD1
V: TRBV7-7
J: TRBJ2-1

DNA: TGTGCCAGCAGACTTGTAGGGTGGGGCGAGCAGTACTTC
CDR3: CASRLVGWGEQYF
size: few
D: NA
V: TRBV28
J: TRBJ2-7

DNA: TGCGCCAGCAGCCTGACTAGCCGAGTAGATACGCAGTATTTT
CDR3: CASSLTSRVDTQYF
size: NA
D: TRBD2
V: TRBV5-1
J: TRBJ2-3

DNA: TGTGCCAGCAGTTACCTCTCGGGGACAGGGCGCACGTACGAGCAGTACTTC
CDR3: CASSYLSGTGRTYEQYF
size: NA
D: TRBD1
V: TRBV6-5
J: TRBJ2-7

DNA: TGTGCCAGCAGCCACCACCCGGACCCTCTCCTAAAAAACATTCAGTACTTC
CDR3: CASSHHPDPLLKNIQYF
size: NA
D: NA
V: TRBV21-1
J: TRBJ2-4

DNA: TGTGCCATCCGCTCTACCGGGACTAGCGGCTTCAATGAGCAGTACTTC
CDR3: CAIRSTGTSGFNEQYF
size: NA
D: TRBD2
V: TRBV10-3
J: TRBJ2-5

DNA: TGTGCCAGCAGTCACGAAAGACGGTCTAGCACAGATACGCAGTATTTT
CDR3: CASSHERRSSTDTQYF
size: NA
D: NA
V: TRBV12-3/TRBV12-4
J: TRBJ2-3

DNA: TGTGCCAGCAGCTCCCTTATAACCCCACCCTACAATGAGCAGTACTTC
CDR3: CASSSLITPPYNEQYF
size: NA
D: NA
V: TRBV7-2
J: TRBJ2-5

DNA: TGTGCCAGCAGTGCCGGGACTAGTCACAATGAGCAGTTCTTC
CDR3: CASSAGTSHNEQFF
size: NA
D: TRBD2
V: TRBV28
J: TRBJ2-1

DNA: TGTGCCAGCAGTGACCAGGGGCTCTATGGCTACACCTTC
CDR3: CASSDQGLYGYTF
size: NA
D: NA
V: TRBV2
J: TRBJ1-2

DNA: TGTGCCAGCAGCCATAGACTAGCGGGAACCTACGAGCAGTACTTC
CDR3: CASSHRLAGTYEQYF
size: NA
D: TRBD2
V: TRBV4-2
J: TRBJ2-7

DNA: TGCAGTGCCCTAATCTCCGGGTCAGAGACCCAGTACTTC
CDR3: CSALISGSETQYF
size: NA
D: NA
V: TRBV20-1
J: TRBJ2-5

DNA: TGTGCCAGCAGCTTAACGACAGGGAGCAACGTCCTGATTTTC
CDR3: CASSLTTGSNVLIF
size: NA
D: TRBD1
V: TRBV7-8
J: TRBJ2-6

DNA: TGCGCCAGCAGCCACAGCACAATTCCGGGACACGCACCAACGCCCAATAATGAAAAACTGTTTTTT
CDR3: CASSHSTIPGHAPTPNNEKLFF
size: few
D: NA
V: TRBV4-3
J: TRBJ1-4